The T cell receptor (beta chain) under discussion was sequenced for a study of regulatory T cells in long-lasting Graves disease. Regarding the study as a whole: The study found lower TCR diversity in persistent Graves' patients than in newly diagnosed ones.

Noted time point: persistent/refractory GD, antithyroid drugs over 5 years with positive TRAb. PBMC RNA served as the TCR library source. By American Thyroid Association guidelines, Graves' disease was diagnosed in the cohort. Building the TCR beta libraries relied on iRepertoire HTBI primers, and CDR3 regions underwent Arm-PCR. MiXCR, applied by TCRdb to the multiplex PCR reads, yields one record per CDR3 protein. The table has roughly 700,000 distinct CDR3 sequences, 25% to 35% seen once. About this clonotype itself: Its antigen is undetermined.

V was trimmed by 2 bases and J by 3 bases, leaving 13 bases between them. Germline V gives CDR1 MNHEY, CDR2 SMNVEV (reference sequence). The CDR3 contains 15 residues. The sequenced sample was peripheral blood mononuclear cells (PBMCs), obtained when the disease was refractory, from a patient treated with antithyroid drugs. This TCR was recovered from a female donor with Graves disease. This chain links TRBV27 with TRBJ1-2; TRBD1 might be the D (6 bases). CDR3 protein: CASSLRIGGDYGYTF. The CDR3 region has the DNA TGTGCCAGCAGTTTAAGGATAGGGGGAGACTATGGCTACACCTTC.